Detailed here is one T cell receptor (beta chain). The data were taken from a study of T and B cells in COVID-19 patients. Multiplex PCR with BIOMED2 TRB-A/B primer pools amplified TRB rearrangements. Via MiXCR, TCRdb re-called the multiplex PCR reads, giving one row per CDR3 protein. The profile covers around 13,000 distinct CDR3 sequences, with over 25% appearing a single time and about 4% taken by the ten largest. Germline V gene sequence: CDR1 MNHNS, CDR2 SASEGT. Between the trimmed V and J ends, which lost 8 bases and 1 base, there was a span of 17 bases. This CDR3 is built from 15 residues. Blood genomic DNA input for TRB amplification was roughly 220-500 ng.

Sequencing input: blood. This chain connects TRBV6-1 to TRBJ1-1; D is possibly TRBD1 (6 bases). The receptor comes from a human donor who had recovered from COVID-19. Here the CDR3 DNA reads TGTGCCAGCCAGTGGGGGGCCGGAGGGAACACTGAAGCTTTCTTT. The encoded protein is CASQWGAGGNTEAFF.